What follows are 8 T cell receptor beta chains derived from one specimen sequenced in a study of T cell repertoires in cytomegalovirus infection. TCRdb reprocessed the reads with MiXCR, giving one entry per CDR3 protein. The sample includes more than 250,000 distinct CDR3 sequences, more than 20% of them seen just once. Their cognate antigens are unknown. Specimen: cultured PBMCs, collected from culture after CMV antigen stimulation. The receptor set was obtained from a human donor in good health (CMV status not recorded). Some clones in this sample may be carry-over from other donors' samples.

The chain has TRBV7-9 and TRBJ1-5, with a possible D match to TRBD1 (6 bases). Germline CDR1 is SEHNR and CDR2 is FQNEAQ (reference sequence). V dropped 5 bases and J dropped 2 bases, with 10 bases sitting between them. This CDR3 is built from 14 residues. The CDR3 sequence: CASSIQGRNQPQHF. The CDR3 DNA reads TGTGCCAGCAGCATACAGGGACGCAATCAGCCCCAGCATTTT.

There are a few counts of this clonotype. V and J are TRBV12-3 or TRBV12-4 and TRBJ1-2; D not resolved. CDR3 length equals 15 residues. The V gene lost 5 bases and the J gene lost 0 bases, with 13 bases spanning the gap. CDR3 DNA sequence: TGTGCCAGCAGTGTCGGGCCTCGAGCTAACTATGGCTACACCTTC. This translates into CASSVGPRANYGYTF.

The V gene is TRBV24-1, the J gene TRBJ1-5, with unresolved D. CDR3 length: 12 residues. CDR1 and CDR2 from the germline V gene are KGHDR and SFDVKD. Trimming pared 6 bases from V and 0 bases from J, leaving 2 bases between. CDR3 sequence: CATSNSNQPQHF. CDR3 nucleotides: TGTGCCACCAGTAATAGCAATCAGCCCCAGCATTTT.

This clonotype was seen only a few times. The chain has TRBV6-2 or TRBV6-3 and TRBJ2-7, with 8 bases matching TRBD1. The V and J ends lost 4 bases and 2 bases, in that order; junction bases with no gene match: 7. Per germline, CDR1 MNHEY and CDR2 SVGEGT. The CDR3 spans 15 residues. The DNA of the CDR3 is TGTGCCAGCAGTTCCGGGACAGGAGGTGCCTACGAGCAGTACGTC. Protein sequence: CASSSGTGGAYEQYV.

This clonotype has ten or more counts. This chain joins TRBV20-1 and TRBJ1-2; D not certain. The germline gives CDR1 DFQATT, CDR2 SNEGSKA (reference sequence). V was shortened by 4 bases and J by 3 bases, with 9 bases between the two germline ends. This CDR3 comprises 12 residues. CDR3 amino acids: CSATSNYYGYTF. The DNA of the CDR3 is TGCAGTGCTACGTCGAACTACTATGGCTACACCTTC.

The chain links TRBV7-2 to TRBJ2-3; D is uncertain. The CDR3 spans 14 residues. Trimming shortened V by 2 bases and J by 0 bases, and 6 bases separated the two germline ends. Per germline, CDR1 SGHTA and CDR2 FQGNSA. The CDR3 reads CASSLQTSTDTQYF. The CDR3 bases are TGTGCCAGCAGCTTACAGACTAGCACAGATACGCAGTATTTT.

This clonotype was seen only a few times. The chain joins TRBV19 to TRBJ2-1; 11 positions agree with TRBD2. With V trimmed by 1 base and J by 3 bases, 8 bases remained unmatched. There are 18 residues in the CDR3. CDR1 is LNHDA and CDR2 is SQIVND in the germline V gene (reference sequence). CDR3 residues: CASSIVRLAGGYYNEQFF. The DNA for the CDR3 is TGTGCCAGTAGTATAGTTCGGCTAGCGGGAGGATACTACAATGAGCAGTTCTTC.

This rearrangement joins TRBV20-1 to TRBJ1-5, with D possibly being TRBD1 (6 bases). Deletions cut 0 bases from V and 3 bases from J, with 9 bases between. CDR1 is DFQATT, CDR2 SNEGSKA, per germline (reference sequence). This CDR3 contains 14 residues. CDR3 DNA sequence: TGCAGTGCTAGAGATGGGGGGGCCAATCAGCCCCAGCATTTT. Encoded protein: CSARDGGANQPQHF.